The text below deals with one T cell receptor beta chain. What it binds is unknown. This CDR3 has 17 amino acids. V was clipped by 5 bases and J by 0 bases, with 16 bases between them. Germline CDR1 is SGHAT and CDR2 is FQNNGV. Primed by a sample-barcoded 5' primer and a J-beta primer mix, a second PCR proceeded for roughly 7 to 12 cycles. Unique molecular identifiers of 12 random nucleotides labeled each cDNA. TCRdb processed the 5' RACE reads anew with MiXCR; each CDR3 protein has one entry. The top ten clones hold under 8.5% of a sample with roughly 1.4 million distinct CDR3 sequences, approximately 59% of them seen once. The data were obtained in a study of blood T cells in healthy people across ages. Study-level findings and limits: Using unsorted PBMCs precluded a conclusive naive versus antigen-experienced comparison. Roughly linearly, TCR beta diversity per million T cells fell as age increased.

The chain couples TRBV11-2 to TRBJ1-4; no clear D gene. The sequencing sample was made of blood. This receptor was identified in a man in his late teens or twenties in good health. As DNA, the CDR3 is TGTGCCAGCAGCCCCCCCCTTTGGCCGGCAACTAATGAAAAACTGTTTTTT. This translates into CASSPPLWPATNEKLFF.